This is a list of T cell receptor beta chains from one sample in a study of read filtering for tumor transcriptome and immune sequencing. TCRdb re-called the reads with MiXCR, one entry per CDR3 protein. The top ten hold roughly two fifths of the sample, which has about 50,000 distinct CDR3 sequences, about a fifth seen once. The source material was a population of CD138-negative cells sorted from bone marrow. Receptors originate from a donor at least 40 years old with multiple myeloma. CDR3s include the opening cysteine and the closing phenylalanine or tryptophan. Each record gives: J gene, D gene, clone size, V gene, CDR3 length, CDR3 DNA, CDR3 protein. A D gene is named only where the DNA matches it firmly. Clone size is not always given. Where it is, it says once, few, many or a class for expanded clones.

>TRBJ2-7|TRBD1|many|TRBV12-3/TRBV12-4|16
TGTGCCAGCAGACAAATGACAGGGGCTGGCTCCTACGAGCAGTACTTC
CASRQMTGAGSYEQYF
>TRBJ2-3|TRBD2|many|TRBV20-1|18
TGCAGTGCTAGAGATTTACTAGCGACTAGCGGGAACCCAGATACGCAGTATTTT
CSARDLLATSGNPDTQYF
>TRBJ1-3|.|many|TRBV29-1|13
TGCAGCGTTGAGAAGTCAGGGGGAAACACCATATATTTT
CSVEKSGGNTIYF
>TRBJ2-5|.|few|TRBV5-1|12
TGCGCCAGCAGCTTGGTTGCAAAGACCCAGTACTTC
CASSLVAKTQYF
>TRBJ2-1|TRBD2|few|TRBV2|14
TGTGCCAGCTCGTCGACTAGCGGTCGGAATGAGCAGTTCTTC
CASSSTSGRNEQFF
>TRBJ2-2|.|many|TRBV12-3/TRBV12-4|14
TGTGCCAGCGGCCCCTTGGCTTACACCGGGGAGCTGTTTTTT
CASGPLAYTGELFF
>TRBJ2-1|.|many|TRBV20-1|18
TGCAGTGCTAGAGACCCCCGGGGCACCGGGACAACCTACAATGAGCAGTTCTTC
CSARDPRGTGTTYNEQFF
>TRBJ2-7|.|many|TRBV7-9|12
TGTGCCAGCAGCCCTGAAAATTACGAGCAGTACTTC
CASSPENYEQYF
>TRBJ2-2|TRBD1|many|TRBV5-5|15
TGTGCCAGCAGTCCGGACAGGGTTGGAACCGGGGAGCTGTTTTTT
CASSPDRVGTGELFF
>TRBJ2-5|.|many|TRBV7-7|14
TGTGCTAGCAGCTTAGGAGTGGGTGGGGAGACCCAGTACTTC
CASSLGVGGETQYF
>TRBJ2-1|.|medium-sized|TRBV4-3|16
TGCGCCAGCAGCCAAGAAGGGAGCGGTTCCTACAATGAGCAGTTCTTC
CASSQEGSGSYNEQFF
>TRBJ2-5|.|.|TRBV29-1|12
TGCAGCGTTGACAGGATCGAAGAGACCCAGTACTTC
CSVDRIEETQYF
>TRBJ2-1|TRBD1|medium-sized|TRBV29-1|16
TGCAGCGCAGGGGGTACGACAGGCCGGACGTACAATGAGCAGTTCTTC
CSAGGTTGRTYNEQFF
>TRBJ2-6|TRBD1|many|TRBV2|16
TGTGCCAGCAGGGGGGACAGGGAGACGGGGGCCAACGTCCTGACTTTC
CASRGDRETGANVLTF
>TRBJ2-7|.|few|TRBV28|13
TGTGCCAGCAGCTTCCGGGGCCACTACGAGCAGTACTTC
CASSFRGHYEQYF
>TRBJ2-3|TRBD2|.|TRBV7-2|15
TGTGCCAGCAGTAAGACTAGCCGGATGGCAGATACGCAGTATTTT
CASSKTSRMADTQYF
>TRBJ1-1|.|few|TRBV7-9|17
TGTGCCAGCAGCTTAGAGAGGCCAGGGCGAATTTCGGCTGAAGCTTTCTTT
CASSLERPGRISAEAFF
>TRBJ2-1|.|many|TRBV28|15
TGTGCCAGCAGTTCCTCTCACCGTCTGAGCTATGAGCAGTTCTTC
CASSSSHRLSYEQFF
>TRBJ2-1|.|many|TRBV29-1|13
TGCAGCGTTACTAGAGATACCTACAATGAGCAGTTCTTC
CSVTRDTYNEQFF
>TRBJ1-5|TRBD1|once|TRBV18|15
TGTGCCAGCTCACGAACCGGGACAGAGAATCAGCCCCAGCATTTT
CASSRTGTENQPQHF
>TRBJ2-1|.|many|TRBV12-3/TRBV12-4|14
TGTGCCAGCAGTCCCGGGACCGGGACGGATGAGCAGTTCTTC
CASSPGTGTDEQFF
>TRBJ2-1|TRBD2|medium-sized|TRBV5-1|16
TGCGCCAGCAGCTTGGGGGGACTAGCGGACTACAATGAGCAGTTCTTC
CASSLGGLADYNEQFF
>TRBJ2-2|.|.|TRBV15|15
TGTGCCACCAGCATGACAGGATTAAACACCGGGGAGCTGTTTTTT
CATSMTGLNTGELFF
>TRBJ2-1|TRBD2|many|TRBV15|16
TGTGCCACCAGCATCCAACCGGGACTAGCTTTCTCCGAGCAGTTCTTC
CATSIQPGLAFSEQFF
>TRBJ1-4|.|.|TRBV9|14
TGTGCCAGCAGCGTAGCGGGGCCGAATGACGAACTGTTTTTT
CASSVAGPNDELFF
>TRBJ1-5|TRBD1|many|TRBV28|16
TGTGCCAGCAGTTTCCCGGACAGGGGAGGCAATCAGCCCCAGCATTTT
CASSFPDRGGNQPQHF
>TRBJ2-7|TRBD2|.|TRBV30|13
TGTGCCTGGAAAGAAGCGGGGCCCTGCAAGCAGTACTTC
CAWKEAGPCKQYF
>TRBJ2-4|TRBD2|many|TRBV2|16
TGTGCCAGCATACTAGCGGGGCCTATAGCCAAAAACATTCAGTACTTC
CASILAGPIAKNIQYF
>TRBJ2-1|TRBD2|many|TRBV5-1|13
TGCGCCAGCAGCTGGAGACTAGCAGGAGAGCAGTTCTTC
CASSWRLAGEQFF
>TRBJ2-7|TRBD2|many|TRBV6-2/TRBV6-3|18
TGTGCCAGCAGTGTGAGACCGGGACTAGCGGGTTACGGCTACGAGCAGTACTTC
CASSVRPGLAGYGYEQYF
>TRBJ2-6|.|many|TRBV19|16
TGTGCCAGTAGTGAAGACAGACCCTCTGGGGCCAACGTCCTGACTTTC
CASSEDRPSGANVLTF
>TRBJ1-5|.|few|TRBV7-2|14
TGTGCCAGCAGCTTAGATATGGGCCATCAGCCCCAGCATTTT
CASSLDMGHQPQHF
>TRBJ2-1|TRBD2|many|TRBV7-3|17
TGTGCCAGCAGCCACGGGACTAGCGGGAGATCCGGCGCTGAGCAGTTCTTC
CASSHGTSGRSGAEQFF
>TRBJ2-2|.|many|TRBV28|12
TGTGCCAGCAGTTTGGGGGCCGGGGAGCTGTTTTTT
CASSLGAGELFF
>TRBJ2-1|TRBD2|many|TRBV7-2|15
TGTGCCAGCAGCCACCCGACTAGCATCGGCGCCGTTTCGCTCTTC
CASSHPTSIGAVSLF
>TRBJ2-1|TRBD2|medium-sized|TRBV20-1|14
TGCAGTGCCACTAGCGGGTCGACTTCCAATGAGCAGTTCTTC
CSATSGSTSNEQFF
>TRBJ1-3|TRBD1|.|TRBV28|13
TGTGCCAGCAGTACGGGACAGCGAAACACCATATATTTT
CASSTGQRNTIYF
>TRBJ1-1|.|.|TRBV20-1|14
TGCAGTGCTAGAGACCGAGGATTTAGGGACGAAGCTTTCTTT
CSARDRGFRDEAFF
>TRBJ2-2|TRBD1|.|TRBV11-2|20
TGTGCCGGCAGCCAACCAATGACAGGGGGCCCTGGTCGATACACCGGGGAGCTGTTCTTT
CAGSQPMTGGPGRYTGELFF
>TRBJ2-1|TRBD1|medium-sized|TRBV10-3|15
TGTGCCATCAGTGAGCCCGGGACAGGGAACAATGAGCAGTTCTTC
CAISEPGTGNNEQFF
>TRBJ2-1|.|many|TRBV12-3/TRBV12-4|13
TGTGCCAGCAGCCCCAGGCGGTTCCCAGAGCAGTTCTTC
CASSPRRFPEQFF
>TRBJ2-3|TRBD2|few|TRBV7-8|14
TGTGCCAGCAGCTCCGGACTAGCTACAGATACGCAGTATTTT
CASSSGLATDTQYF
>TRBJ2-5|.|few|TRBV7-7|13
TGTGCTAGCAGCGGGACAGCTCAAGAGACCCAGTACTTC
CASSGTAQETQYF
>TRBJ1-1|.|many|TRBV7-9|14
TGTGCCAGCAGCGCGGGACGAGAGAACACTGAAGCTTTCTTT
CASSAGRENTEAFF
>TRBJ2-5|.|few|TRBV7-2|15
TGTGCCAGCAGCCAGCAAAGGGGCGTGGGGGAGACCCAGTACTTC
CASSQQRGVGETQYF
>TRBJ2-6|.|many|TRBV2|14
TGTGCCAGCATAAGTATGGCTGGGGCCAACGTCCTGACTTTC
CASISMAGANVLTF
>TRBJ2-7|.|many|TRBV9|15
TGTGCCAGCAGCGTAGCAGGGGGGCACTCCTACGAGCAGTACTTC
CASSVAGGHSYEQYF
>TRBJ1-5|.|few|TRBV6-5|18
TGTGCCAGCAGTCGCTTCGGCCAGAGGTCTGGTGGCAGTCAGCCCCAGCATTTT
CASSRFGQRSGGSQPQHF
>TRBJ1-3|.|many|TRBV7-3|16
TGTGCCAGCAGCCGAGGCGGGCAGGGGAGCGGAAACACCATATATTTT
CASSRGGQGSGNTIYF
>TRBJ1-1|.|many|TRBV28|12
TGTGCCAGCAAGGTTAGGAACACTGAAGCTTTCTTT
CASKVRNTEAFF